The clone carrying this T cell receptor beta chain was seen repeatedly, ten times or more. Its specificity is unknown. TCRdb used MiXCR to reprocess the 5' RACE reads, holding one entry per CDR3 protein. The sample carries over 250,000 distinct CDR3 sequences, over 8.5% recorded once. With V trimmed by 5 bases and J by 5 bases, 14 bases remained unmatched. Germline V gives CDR1 SEHNR, CDR2 FQNEAQ (reference sequence). The CDR3 contains 17 residues. These data belong to a study of identical twins. Study-level results: Conclusions rested on cross-sectional statistics rather than following the same donors.

The same data also contributed to another study, on yellow fever vaccine responses in identical twins.

The origin of this receptor is a woman aged 18-30 years in good health. V usage is TRBV7-9 and J usage is TRBJ2-1; 8 nucleotides line up with TRBD2. What was sequenced was CD8+ T cells sorted from blood. The CDR3 sequence is CASSKTPGGVSDNEQFF. The DNA for the CDR3 is TGTGCCAGCAGCAAGACACCGGGAGGGGTTAGTGACAATGAGCAGTTCTTC.